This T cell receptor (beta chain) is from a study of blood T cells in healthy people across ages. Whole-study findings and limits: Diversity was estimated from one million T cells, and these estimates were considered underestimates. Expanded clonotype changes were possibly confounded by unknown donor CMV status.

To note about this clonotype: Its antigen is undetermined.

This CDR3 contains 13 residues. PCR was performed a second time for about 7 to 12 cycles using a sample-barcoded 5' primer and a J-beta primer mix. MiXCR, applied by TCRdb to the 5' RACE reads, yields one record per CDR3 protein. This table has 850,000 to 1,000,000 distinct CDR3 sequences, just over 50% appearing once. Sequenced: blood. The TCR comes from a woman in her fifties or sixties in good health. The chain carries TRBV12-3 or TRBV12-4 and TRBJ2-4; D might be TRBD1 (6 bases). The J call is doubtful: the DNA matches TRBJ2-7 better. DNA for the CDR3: TGTGCCAGCAGTTTTTTAGGGGGCTACGAGCAGTACTTC. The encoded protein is CASSFLGGYEQYF.